The 15 T cell receptor beta chains below were found in one sample sequenced in a study of shared clonotypes between healthy human individuals (dated by TCRdb to 2020 to 2021). The library came from the immunoSEQ multiplex PCR assay. Not all clones reach the TCRdb copy of this immuneACCESS table, which keeps in-frame sequences only. Checked studies attribute under half of the gap to unresolved V genes and leave the rest unexplained. The sample has 2.5 million or so clones on record, around nine tenths of them singletons. The ten largest clonotypes hold about 0.13% of the sample. The sample taken for sequencing was naive CD4+ T cells sorted from blood. Explained via the paper, the cell subset or site label denotes: CD45RA+ positively selected. The source of these receptors is a man between 18 and 35 years old in good health.

CDR3 sequence reads: CASRETPGNYGYTF. CDR3 DNA sequence: TGTGCCAGCAGAGAAACGCCTGGGAACTATGGCTACACCTTC. The V call is TRBV6-5, the J call TRBJ1-2; D is unclear. Trimming shortened V by 6 bases and J by 2 bases, and 13 bases separated the two germline ends. This CDR3 is 14 amino acids long. In germline, CDR1 is MNHEY, CDR2 SVGAGI.

For this clone: Other nucleotide sequences from this sample produce the same CDR3. This chain joins TRBV7-8 and TRBJ2-5; D is possibly TRBD1 (6 bases). The germline CDR1 and CDR2 sequences are SGHVS and FQNEAQ. There are 14 residues in the CDR3. V dropped 1 base and J dropped 2 bases, with 8 bases sitting between them. CDR3 residues: CASSLGTVQETQYF. In DNA form, the CDR3 reads TGTGCCAGCAGCTTAGGGACAGTACAAGAGACCCAGTACTTC. The full variable domain, its missing parts supplied by reference TRBV7-8 and TRBJ2-5, is GAGVSQSPRYKVAKRGQDVALRCDPISGHVSLFWYQQALGQGPEFLTYFQNEAQLDKSGLPSDRFFAERPEGSVSTLKIQRTQQEDSAVYLCASSLGTVQETQYFGPGTRLLVL.

In this sample, this clone turned up once. The chain carries TRBV18 and TRBJ1-2; D is possibly TRBD1 (5 bases). Germline CDR1 reads KGHSH; CDR2 reads LQKENI. This CDR3 comprises 16 residues. Between the trimmed V and J ends, which lost 3 bases and 6 bases, there was a span of 20 bases. CDR3: CASSPTGRSTSDGYTF. The CDR3 DNA follows: TGTGCCAGCTCACCCACAGGTCGATCGACGAGTGATGGCTACACCTTC.

The gene calls are TRBV6-6 and TRBJ1-2, with a tentative D call TRBD1 (5 bases). The CDR3 contains 15 residues. Germline V CDR1 and CDR2: MNHNY, SVGAGI (reference sequence). V was shortened by 4 bases and J by 1 base, with 13 bases between the two germline ends. DNA of the CDR3: TGTGCCAGCAGTTTCGGAACAGGAGGTAACTATGGCTACACCTTC. Its translation: CASSFGTGGNYGYTF.

J is TRBJ2-7 and V is TRBV6-1; 9 bases are shared with TRBD1. V trimming: 5 bases; J trimming: 6 bases; junction bases outside the gene matches: 11. This CDR3 is 15 amino acids long. The germline CDR1 and CDR2 sequences are MNHNS and SASEGT. The CDR3 bases are TGTGCCAGCAGTAGCCCGGGACAGGGTGCATCCGAGCAGTACTTC. Translating it yields CASSSPGQGASEQYF.

The chain is built from TRBV11-2 and TRBJ2-7, with D possibly being TRBD2 (5 bases). Germline V gene sequence: CDR1 SGHAT, CDR2 FQNNGV. V lost 3 bases and J lost 3, with 15 bases in between. This CDR3 region has 15 residues. As DNA, the CDR3 is TGTGCCAGCAGCTTGGAACCGGGATTTAACTACGAGCAGTACTTC. This sequence encodes CASSLEPGFNYEQYF.

This sequence joins TRBV6-1 and TRBJ2-1, with a tentative D call TRBD1 (6 bases). The CDR3 covers 15 residues. The germline gives CDR1 MNHNS, CDR2 SASEGT. The V end was cut by 1 base, the J end by 10 bases, with 17 bases between. The CDR3 spells CASSEVVIGGNEQFF. Here the CDR3 DNA reads TGTGCCAGCAGTGAAGTCGTTATAGGGGGTAACGAGCAGTTCTTC.

CDR3 nucleotides: TGTGCCAGTAGTCTCGGACTTTACAATGAGCAGTTCTTC. Translation gives CASSLGLYNEQFF. The chain is built from TRBV19 and TRBJ2-1, with D tentatively TRBD2 (5 bases). In germline, CDR1 is LNHDA, CDR2 SQIVND (reference sequence). The CDR3 covers 13 residues. V shed 5 bases and J shed 4 bases, with 9 bases lying between them.

Only a few counts were recorded for this clone. The chain couples TRBV19 to TRBJ1-1; maybe TRBD1 (5 bases). The V gene's germline CDR1 is LNHDA and CDR2 SQIVND (reference sequence). The CDR3 is 15 amino acids. V was pared by 3 bases and J by 0 bases, with 11 bases between. This CDR3 is CASSIGGRVNTEAFF. The CDR3 nucleotides are TGTGCCAGTAGTATCGGTGGCAGGGTGAACACTGAAGCTTTCTTT.

J is TRBJ2-5 and V is TRBV19, with TRBD1 matching 7 bases. J was trimmed by 4 bases and V by 3 bases; bases with no gene match: 14. This CDR3 is built from 17 residues. CDR1 and CDR2 from the germline V gene are LNHDA and SQIVND (reference sequence). The CDR3 region is CASSIQGRGQAGETQYF. The CDR3 DNA reads as TGTGCCAGTAGTATTCAGGGAAGGGGGCAGGCGGGAGAGACCCAGTACTTC.

The genes are TRBV5-1 and TRBJ1-5; 7 bases agree with TRBD1. Germline assignment: CDR1 SGHRS and CDR2 YFSETQ. J gave up 0 bases and V 2 bases, and 5 bases lay outside the gene matches. This CDR3 has 16 residues. CDR3 region: CASSFGTDYSNQPQHF. The CDR3, as DNA: TGCGCCAGCAGCTTCGGGACAGACTATAGCAATCAGCCCCAGCATTTT.

Concerning this clone: Other DNA sequences within the sample encode an identical CDR3. The chain is built from TRBV7-9 and TRBJ2-3; the match to TRBD2 covers 7 bases. The CDR3 runs to 15 residues. Germline-derived CDR1 and CDR2 are SEHNR and FQNEAQ (reference sequence). Unmatched junction bases numbered 2, after V lost 1 base and J lost 1 base. The CDR3 DNA follows: TGTGCCAGCAGCTTAGGTCGGGGGGGCACAGATACGCAGTATTTT. As protein: CASSLGRGGTDTQYF.

The rearrangement uses TRBV6-6 and TRBJ1-2, with TRBD1 as a possible D gene (5 bases). The CDR3 totals 16 residues. Germline CDR1 reads MNHNY; CDR2 reads SVGAGI (reference sequence). The germline V and J ends were trimmed by 5 bases and 0 bases, with 16 bases remaining between them. Here the CDR3 DNA reads TGTGCCAGCAGTGTACGAAAGGGGCGAGCTAACTATGGCTACACCTTC. It translates to CASSVRKGRANYGYTF.

This clone was seen just once. The CDR3, as DNA: TGTGCCAGCAGCTTTTCCAGCGGGACCCTGGGCACAGATACGCAGTATTTT. As protein: CASSFSSGTLGTDTQYF. The genes are TRBV7-2 and TRBJ2-3; TRBD2 matches 7 bases. V shed 3 bases and J 1 base; nucleotides not matched to a gene: 10. The CDR3 runs to 17 residues. CDR1 and CDR2 (germline): SGHTA, FQGNSA.

Remarks on this clone: Germline is not matched at one junction end, which may reflect a read error. V and J are TRBV7-7 and TRBJ2-1; 8 bases are shared with TRBD2. This CDR3 has 16 amino acids. Looked up from germline, CDR1 is SSHAT and CDR2 is FNYEAQ (reference sequence). CDR3 in DNA: TGTGCTAGCAGCTTAGCTGCGGGAGGCCCTTACAATGAGCAGTTCTTC. This translates into CASSLAAGGPYNEQFF.